This T cell receptor beta chain was sequenced in a study of beta chain features in type 1 diabetes. Notes on the study in general: Sampled from patients, naive, central memory and Treg TCRB repertoires appeared more similar than those sampled from healthy donors.

Expressed TCRB transcripts were sequenced because the isolated RNA had all been reverse transcribed beforehand. The table came from immunoSEQ multiplex PCR; TCRdb's copy has only in-frame clones and leaves some out. The table has under 400,000 clones, about 15% seen once. This clone was observed a few times. Its antigen is as yet unknown. This CDR3 region has 16 residues. The V gene end was trimmed by 4 bases and the J gene end by 6 bases; junction bases not matched to a gene: 11. Germline CDR1 is SGHTA and CDR2 is FQGNSA. The TCR comes from a man aged 25-45 years in good health. The chain has TRBV7-2 and TRBJ2-3; TRBD2 agrees at 9 bases. Sequencing input: central memory CD4+ T cells from blood. In DNA form, the CDR3 reads TGTGCCAGCAGCTCAAATAGCGGGAGAATTCCGGATACGCAGTATTTT. Translating it yields CASSSNSGRIPDTQYF. The complete variable domain, with remaining parts taken from reference TRBV7-2 and TRBJ2-3, reads GAGVSQSPSNKVTEKGKDVELRCDPISGHTALYWYRQSLGQGLEFLIYFQGNSAPDKSGLPSDRFSAERTGGSVSTLTIQRTQQEDSAVYLCASSSNSGRIPDTQYFGPGTRLTVL.